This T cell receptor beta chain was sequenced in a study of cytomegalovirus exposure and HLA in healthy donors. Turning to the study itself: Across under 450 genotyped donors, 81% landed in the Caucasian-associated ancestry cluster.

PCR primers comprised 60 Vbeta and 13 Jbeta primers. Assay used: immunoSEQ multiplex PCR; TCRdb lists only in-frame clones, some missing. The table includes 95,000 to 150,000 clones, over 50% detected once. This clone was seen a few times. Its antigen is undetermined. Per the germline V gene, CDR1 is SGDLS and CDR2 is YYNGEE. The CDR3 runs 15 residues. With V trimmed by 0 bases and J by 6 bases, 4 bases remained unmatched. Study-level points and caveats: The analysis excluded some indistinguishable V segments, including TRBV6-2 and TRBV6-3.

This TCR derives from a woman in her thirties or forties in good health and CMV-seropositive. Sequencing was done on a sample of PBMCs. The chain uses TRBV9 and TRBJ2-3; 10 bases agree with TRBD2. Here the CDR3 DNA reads TGTGCCAGCAGCGTAGGGGCTAGCGGGAGTGATACGCAGTATTTT. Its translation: CASSVGASGSDTQYF. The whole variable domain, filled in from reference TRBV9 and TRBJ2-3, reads DSGVTQTPKHLITATGQRVTLRCSPRSGDLSVYWYQQSLDQGLQFLIQYYNGEERAKGNILERFSAQQFPDLHSELNLSSLELGDSALYFCASSVGASGSDTQYFGPGTRLTVL.